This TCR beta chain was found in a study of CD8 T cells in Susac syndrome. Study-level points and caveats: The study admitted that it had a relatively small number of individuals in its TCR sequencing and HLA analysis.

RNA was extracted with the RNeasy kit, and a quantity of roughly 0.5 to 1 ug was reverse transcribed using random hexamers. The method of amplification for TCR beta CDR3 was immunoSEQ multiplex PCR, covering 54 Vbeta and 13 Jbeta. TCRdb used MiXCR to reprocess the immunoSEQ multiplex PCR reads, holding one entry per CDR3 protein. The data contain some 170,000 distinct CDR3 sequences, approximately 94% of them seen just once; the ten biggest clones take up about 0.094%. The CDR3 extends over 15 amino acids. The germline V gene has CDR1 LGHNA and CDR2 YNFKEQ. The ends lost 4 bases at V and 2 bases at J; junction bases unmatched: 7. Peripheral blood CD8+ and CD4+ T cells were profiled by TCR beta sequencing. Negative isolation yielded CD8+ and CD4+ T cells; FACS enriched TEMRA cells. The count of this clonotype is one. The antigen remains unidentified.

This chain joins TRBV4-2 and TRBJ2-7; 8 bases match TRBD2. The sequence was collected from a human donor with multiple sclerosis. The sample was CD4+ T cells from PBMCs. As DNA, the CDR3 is TGTGCCAGCAGCCGAGAGCTTAGCGGGACCTACGAGCAGTACTTC. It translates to CASSRELSGTYEQYF.